Described below is a single T cell receptor (beta chain) sequence and its context. Its antigen is currently unknown. The data belong to a study of beta chain features in type 1 diabetes. Study-level results: Significant though moderate, a shortening of TCRB CDR3s appeared in all four CD4+ subsets of Type 1 diabetes patients. In type 1 diabetes patients, VDJ junctions had fewer insertions; deletions at these junctions were more frequent.

In total, each donor contributed a single heparinised blood draw that averaged around 110 mL. The length of the CDR3 is 13 residues. V was cut by 10 bases and J by 4 bases, with 16 bases left in between. Expressed TCRB transcripts were sequenced because the entire RNA isolate underwent reverse transcription. The method was immunoSEQ multiplex PCR; TCRdb's version includes in-frame clones alone and lacks a portion of them. This table has almost 350,000 clones, roughly 9% appearing once. This receptor was obtained from a man under 40 with type 1 diabetes. Sequenced material: central memory CD4+ T cells from blood. This chain uses TRBV6-7 with TRBJ1-1; D uncertain. TRBV6-7 is noted as an ORF with a role that remains uncertain. CDR3 in amino acids: CANRSGIGTEAFF. The CDR3 DNA sequence: TGTGCCAACCGGTCGGGGATCGGCACTGAAGCTTTCTTT.